This T cell receptor (beta chain) stems from a study of a mutant IDH1 vaccine in newly diagnosed glioma. General observations from the study: There seemed to be no relation between pseudoprogression and changes in top peripheral T cell clonotypes.

The CDR3 runs to 16 residues. V gave up 5 bases and J gave up 2 bases, with 18 bases separating them. CDR1 and CDR2 (germline): SGHNT, YENEEA. Clones were sequenced by immunoSEQ multiplex PCR, and TCRdb holds only the in-frame ones, with some missing. The sample lists around 41,000 clones; 80% to 90% were seen once. Time point reported: week 35, safety follow-up. Vaccination used 300 ug of mutant IDH1 20-mer peptide per dose, with topical imiquimod. To note about this clone: Antigen unknown.

This sequence joins TRBV11-3 and TRBJ1-2; D unresolved. The sample here was PBMCs, taken from a glioma patient whose treatment included an IDH1 peptide vaccine. The clonotype comes from a middle-aged man with glioma. CDR3 nucleotide sequence: TGTGCCAGCAGCCTCAACAACACCTATCTGAACTATGGCTACACCTTC. This gives the protein CASSLNNTYLNYGYTF.